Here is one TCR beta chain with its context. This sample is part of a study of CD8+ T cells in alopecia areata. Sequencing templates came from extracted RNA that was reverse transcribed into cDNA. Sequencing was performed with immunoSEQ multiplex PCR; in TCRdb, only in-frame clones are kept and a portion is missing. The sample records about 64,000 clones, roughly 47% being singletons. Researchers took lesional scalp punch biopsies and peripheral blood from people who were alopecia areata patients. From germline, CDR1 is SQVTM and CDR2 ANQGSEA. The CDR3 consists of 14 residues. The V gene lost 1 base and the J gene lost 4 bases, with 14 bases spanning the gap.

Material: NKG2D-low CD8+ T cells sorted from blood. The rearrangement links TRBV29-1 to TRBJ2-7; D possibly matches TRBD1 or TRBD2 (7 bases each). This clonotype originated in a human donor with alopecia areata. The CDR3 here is CSVEGQGGIYEQYF. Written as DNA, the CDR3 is TGCAGCGTTGAAGGACAGGGAGGGATATACGAGCAGTACTTC.